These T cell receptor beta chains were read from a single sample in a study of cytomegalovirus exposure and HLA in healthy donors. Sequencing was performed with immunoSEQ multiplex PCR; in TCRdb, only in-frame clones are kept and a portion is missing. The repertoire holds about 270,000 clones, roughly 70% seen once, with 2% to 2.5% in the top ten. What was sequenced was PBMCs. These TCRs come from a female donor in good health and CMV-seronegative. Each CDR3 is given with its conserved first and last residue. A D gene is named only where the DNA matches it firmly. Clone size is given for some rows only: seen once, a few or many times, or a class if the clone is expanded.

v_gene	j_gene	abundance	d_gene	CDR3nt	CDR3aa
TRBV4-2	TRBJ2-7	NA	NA	TGTGCCAGCAGCCAAGAAAGGGCAGGGGACTCCTACGAGCAGTACTTC	CASSQERAGDSYEQYF
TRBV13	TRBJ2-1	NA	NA	TGTGCCAGCGGACTACAAGTCGACAATGAGCAGTTCTTC	CASGLQVDNEQFF
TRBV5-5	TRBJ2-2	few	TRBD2	TGTGCCAGCAGCTCTGGACTAGCGGGAGGCACCGGGGAGCTGTTTTTT	CASSSGLAGGTGELFF
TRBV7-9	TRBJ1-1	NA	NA	TGTTCCAGCAGCTCCAGGGGTAGCACTGAAGCTTTCTTT	CSSSSRGSTEAFF
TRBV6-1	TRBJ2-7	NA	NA	TGTGCCAGCAGTGAGGGGGGCTACGAGCAGTACTTC	CASSEGGYEQYF
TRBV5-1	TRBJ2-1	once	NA	TGCGCCAGCAGCCAAGACTCCTATCTCATCAATGAGCAGTTCTTC	CASSQDSYLINEQFF
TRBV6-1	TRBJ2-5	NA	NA	TGTGCCAGCAGCAGGGGATCGGGAGAGACCCAGTACTTC	CASSRGSGETQYF
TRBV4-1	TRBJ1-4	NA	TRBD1	TGCGCCAGCAGCAGACAGGGGGCAGATGAAAAACTGTTTTTT	CASSRQGADEKLFF
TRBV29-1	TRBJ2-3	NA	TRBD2	TGCAGCGTAGCGGGAGGGACTAGCACAGATACGCAGTATTTT	CSVAGGTSTDTQYF
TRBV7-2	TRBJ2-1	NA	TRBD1	TGTGCCAGCAGTCGAGCCGGGACAGGGGGCTGGAATGAGCAGTTCTTC	CASSRAGTGGWNEQFF
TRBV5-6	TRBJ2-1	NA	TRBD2	TGTGCCAGCAGCCGTAGGACTAGCGGAATCTCCTACAATGAGCAGTTCTTC	CASSRRTSGISYNEQFF
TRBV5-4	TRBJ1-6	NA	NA	TGTGCCAGCAGCGCCCAGAATTCACCCCTCCACTTT	CASSAQNSPLHF
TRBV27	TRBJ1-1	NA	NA	TGTGCCAGCAGTCTACGCGGGGGGCTTTTAACTGAAGCTTTCTTT	CASSLRGGLLTEAFF
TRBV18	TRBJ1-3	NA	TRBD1	TGTGCCAGCTCACCCGGGACAGGCAACTCTGGAAACACCATATATTTT	CASSPGTGNSGNTIYF
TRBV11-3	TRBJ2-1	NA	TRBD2	TGTGCCAGCAGCTACGGACTAGCGGGAGATCGTCTCAATGAGCAGTTCTTC	CASSYGLAGDRLNEQFF
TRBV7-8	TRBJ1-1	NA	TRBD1	TGTGCCAGCAGCCCAGGGGGAGGTACTGAAGCTTTCTTT	CASSPGGGTEAFF
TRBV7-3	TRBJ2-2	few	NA	TGTGCCAGCAGCTTATTAGATAAAGGGGCGGACACCGGGGAGCTGTTTTTT	CASSLLDKGADTGELFF
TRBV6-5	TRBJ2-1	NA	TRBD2	TGTGCCAGCAGTTTCGATAGCGGGAGTCGTAATGAGCAGTTCTTC	CASSFDSGSRNEQFF
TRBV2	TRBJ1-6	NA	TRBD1	TGTGCCAGCAGTGGCTTCGGGGACAGGGGGCCGCTCTATAATTCACCCCTCCACTTT	CASSGFGDRGPLYNSPLHF
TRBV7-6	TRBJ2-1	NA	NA	TGTGCCAGCGCCCCTAGCGTGATTGGTGAGCAGTTCTTC	CASAPSVIGEQFF
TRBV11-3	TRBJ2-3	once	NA	TGTGCCAGCAGCCTCTCCCGAGCCACAGATACGCAGTATTTT	CASSLSRATDTQYF
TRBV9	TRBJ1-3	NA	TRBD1	TGTGCCAGCAGCGACAGGGGGGGCTCTGGAAACACCATATATTTT	CASSDRGGSGNTIYF
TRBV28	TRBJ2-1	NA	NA	TGTGCCAGCAGCCCAATTAGCGGAGGGTACAATGAGCAGTTCTTC	CASSPISGGYNEQFF
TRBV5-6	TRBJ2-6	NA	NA	TGTGCCAGCAGCTTGGGTGAACAGGGTGCCTCTGGGGCCAACGTCCTGACTTTC	CASSLGEQGASGANVLTF
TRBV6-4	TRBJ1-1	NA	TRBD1	TGTGCCACCAGACAGGGGGAGAACACTGAAGCTTTCTTT	CATRQGENTEAFF
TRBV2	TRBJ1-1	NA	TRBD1	TGTGCCAGCACCCGGGACAGGGGTGACACTGAAGCTTTCTTT	CASTRDRGDTEAFF
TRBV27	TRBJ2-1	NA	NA	TGTGCCAGCAGTTTGGGGAGACCCAATGAGCAGTTCTTC	CASSLGRPNEQFF
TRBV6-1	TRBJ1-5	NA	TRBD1	TGTGCCAGCAGTGAAGTAGGGACAGGGTCGCGCCAGCCCCAGCATTTT	CASSEVGTGSRQPQHF
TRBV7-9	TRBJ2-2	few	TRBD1	TGTGCCAGCAGCCTCCGGGACAGGGACCCCACGAACACCGGGGAGCTGTTTTTT	CASSLRDRDPTNTGELFF
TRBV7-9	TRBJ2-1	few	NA	TGTGCCAGCAGCTTATTCGGAGGAACCTCCTACAATGAGCAGTTCTTC	CASSLFGGTSYNEQFF
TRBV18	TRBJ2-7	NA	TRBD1	TGTGCCAGCTCACCCGGGACAGAATCCTACGAGCAGTACTTC	CASSPGTESYEQYF
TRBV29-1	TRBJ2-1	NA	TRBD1	TGCAGCGTTGAAGGGGGGGACAGGGTGTCCTACAATGAGCAGTTCTTC	CSVEGGDRVSYNEQFF
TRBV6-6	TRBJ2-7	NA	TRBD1	TGTGCCAGCATCCCGGGACAGGGCTACGAGCAGTACTTC	CASIPGQGYEQYF
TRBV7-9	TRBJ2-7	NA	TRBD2	TGTTCCAGCAGCTCTCTAGCGGGAGGGATCACCCACGAGCAGTACTTC	CSSSSLAGGITHEQYF
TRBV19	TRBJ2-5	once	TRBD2	TGTGCCAGTAGTATATTAGGACTAGCGAGAAGAGAGACCCAGTACTTC	CASSILGLARRETQYF
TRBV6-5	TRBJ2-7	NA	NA	TGTGCCAGCAGTTTCTCGTCCCGGGCCTACGAGCAGTACTTC	CASSFSSRAYEQYF
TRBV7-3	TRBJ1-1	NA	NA	TGTGCCAGCAGCTTAACTGCGGCAGGGTTGAACACTGAAGCTTTCTTT	CASSLTAAGLNTEAFF
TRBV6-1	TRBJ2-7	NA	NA	TGTGCCAGCAGTGAAGGTCCAGGCGTACCCTACGAGCAGTACTTC	CASSEGPGVPYEQYF
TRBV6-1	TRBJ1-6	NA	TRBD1	TGTGCCAGCAGTGACCAGGGACAGGGCCTTAATTCACCCCTCCACTTT	CASSDQGQGLNSPLHF
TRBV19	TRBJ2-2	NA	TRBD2	TGTGCCAGTAGTAACAGGACTAGCGCGTACGGGGAGCTGTTTTTT	CASSNRTSAYGELFF
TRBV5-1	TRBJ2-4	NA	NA	TGCGCCAGCAGCTTGGAGGGGGGGAAAAACATTCAGTACTTC	CASSLEGGKNIQYF
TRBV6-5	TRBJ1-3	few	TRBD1	TGTGCCAGCAGTTCGACCGGGACAGGGGACACCATATATTTT	CASSSTGTGDTIYF
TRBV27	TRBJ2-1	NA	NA	TGTGCCAGCAGTTTATCCCAGCGGAGCTCCTACAATGAGCAGTTCTTC	CASSLSQRSSYNEQFF
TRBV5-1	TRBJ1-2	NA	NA	TGCGCCAGCAGCCAACAAAGTGTGGCAACACACTATGGCTACACCTTC	CASSQQSVATHYGYTF
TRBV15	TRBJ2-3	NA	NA	TGTGCCACCAGCAGAGATCCGGGGAATACGCAGTATTTT	CATSRDPGNTQYF
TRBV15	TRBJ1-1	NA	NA	TGTGCCACTAAGGGGCTAAAGAACACTGAAGCTTTCTTT	CATKGLKNTEAFF
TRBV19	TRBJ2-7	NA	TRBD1	TGTGCCAGACCCTTGGGGACAGATCTACGGTACTTC	CARPLGTDLRYF
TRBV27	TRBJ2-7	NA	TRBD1	TGTGCCAGCATAGAACGCCAGGGGGTGTACGAGCAGTACTTC	CASIERQGVYEQYF
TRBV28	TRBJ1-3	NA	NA	TGTGCCAGCAACGAGTCCCCTGGGGCAGGGCTTTCTGGAAACACCATATATTTT	CASNESPGAGLSGNTIYF
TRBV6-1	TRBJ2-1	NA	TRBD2	TGTGCCAGCAGTGAAGCGGGACTAGCGGAGTGGAATGAGCAGTTCTTC	CASSEAGLAEWNEQFF
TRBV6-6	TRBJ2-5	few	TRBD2	TGTGCCAGCCAGACTAGCGGGAGCAACCAAGAGACCCAGTACTTC	CASQTSGSNQETQYF
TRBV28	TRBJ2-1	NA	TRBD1	TGTGCCAGCCGGACAGGGGAGCCGCAAATCGAGCAGTTCTTC	CASRTGEPQIEQFF
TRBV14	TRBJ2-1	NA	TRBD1	TGTGCCAGCAGCCAAGGCCTGGGACAGGGAAGAATCGATGAGCAGTTCTTC	CASSQGLGQGRIDEQFF